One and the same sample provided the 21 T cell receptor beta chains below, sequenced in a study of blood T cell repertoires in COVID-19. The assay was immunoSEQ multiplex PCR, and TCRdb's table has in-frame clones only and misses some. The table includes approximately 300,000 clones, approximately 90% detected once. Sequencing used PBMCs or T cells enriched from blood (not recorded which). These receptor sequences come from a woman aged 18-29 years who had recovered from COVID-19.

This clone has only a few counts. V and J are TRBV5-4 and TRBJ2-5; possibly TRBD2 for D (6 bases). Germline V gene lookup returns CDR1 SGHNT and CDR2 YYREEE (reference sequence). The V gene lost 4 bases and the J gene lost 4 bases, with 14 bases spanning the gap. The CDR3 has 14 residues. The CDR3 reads CASSAGTAPETQYF. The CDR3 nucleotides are TGTGCCAGCAGCGCGGGGACCGCTCCAGAGACCCAGTACTTC.

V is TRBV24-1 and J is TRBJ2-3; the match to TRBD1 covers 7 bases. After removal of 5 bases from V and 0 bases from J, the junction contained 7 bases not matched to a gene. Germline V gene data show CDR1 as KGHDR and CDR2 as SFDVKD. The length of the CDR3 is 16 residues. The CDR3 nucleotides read TGTGCCACCAGTGGCAAGACAGGGACGAGCACAGATACGCAGTATTTT. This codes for CATSGKTGTSTDTQYF.

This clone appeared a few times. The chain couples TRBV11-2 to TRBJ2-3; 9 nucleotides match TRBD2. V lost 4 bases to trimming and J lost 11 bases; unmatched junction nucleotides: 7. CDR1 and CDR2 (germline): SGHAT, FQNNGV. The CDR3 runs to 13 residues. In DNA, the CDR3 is TGTGCCAGCAGCTCCCAATTTAGCGGGGGGCAGTATTTT. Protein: CASSSQFSGGQYF.

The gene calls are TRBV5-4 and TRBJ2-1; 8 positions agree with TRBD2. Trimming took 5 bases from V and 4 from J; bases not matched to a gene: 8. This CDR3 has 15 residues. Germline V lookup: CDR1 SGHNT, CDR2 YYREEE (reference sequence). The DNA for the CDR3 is TGTGCCAGCAGTTACGCAGCGGGGGTATACAATGAGCAGTTCTTC. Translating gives CASSYAAGVYNEQFF.

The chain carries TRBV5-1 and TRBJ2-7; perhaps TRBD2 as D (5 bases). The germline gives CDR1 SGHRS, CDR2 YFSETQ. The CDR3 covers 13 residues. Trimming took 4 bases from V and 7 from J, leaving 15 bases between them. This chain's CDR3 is CASSLFLTGEQYF. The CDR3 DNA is TGCGCCAGCAGCCTTTTCTTGACGGGGGAGCAGTACTTC.

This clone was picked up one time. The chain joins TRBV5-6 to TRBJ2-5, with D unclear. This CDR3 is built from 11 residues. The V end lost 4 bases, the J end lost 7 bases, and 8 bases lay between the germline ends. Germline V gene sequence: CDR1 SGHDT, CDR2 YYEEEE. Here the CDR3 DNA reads TGTGCCAGCAGCGTCAGTCGGACCCAGTACTTC. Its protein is CASSVSRTQYF.

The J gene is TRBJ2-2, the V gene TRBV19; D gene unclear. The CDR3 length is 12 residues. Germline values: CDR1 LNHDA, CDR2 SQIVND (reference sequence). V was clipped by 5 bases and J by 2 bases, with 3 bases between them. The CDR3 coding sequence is TGTGCCAGTAGTGTAAACACCGGGGAGCTGTTTTTT. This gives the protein CASSVNTGELFF.

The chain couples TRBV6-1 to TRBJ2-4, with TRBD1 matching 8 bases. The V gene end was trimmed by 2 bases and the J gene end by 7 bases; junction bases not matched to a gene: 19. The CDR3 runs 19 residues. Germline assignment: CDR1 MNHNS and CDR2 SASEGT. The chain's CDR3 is CASSEMLRTGIGQQNIQYF. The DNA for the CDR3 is TGTGCCAGCAGTGAAATGCTCAGGACAGGGATAGGTCAACAGAACATTCAGTACTTC.

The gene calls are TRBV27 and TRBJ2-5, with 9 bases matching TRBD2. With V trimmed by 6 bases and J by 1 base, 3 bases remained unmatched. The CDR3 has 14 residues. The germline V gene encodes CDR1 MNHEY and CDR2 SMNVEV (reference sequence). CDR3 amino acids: CASRQTSGQETQYF. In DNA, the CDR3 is TGTGCCAGCAGGCAGACTAGCGGCCAAGAGACCCAGTACTTC.

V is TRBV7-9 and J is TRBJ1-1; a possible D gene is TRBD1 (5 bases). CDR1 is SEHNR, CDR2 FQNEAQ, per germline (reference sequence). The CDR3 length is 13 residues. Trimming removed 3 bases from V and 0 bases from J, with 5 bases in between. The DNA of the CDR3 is TGTGCCAGCAGCTTGACAGTGAACACTGAAGCTTTCTTT. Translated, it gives CASSLTVNTEAFF.

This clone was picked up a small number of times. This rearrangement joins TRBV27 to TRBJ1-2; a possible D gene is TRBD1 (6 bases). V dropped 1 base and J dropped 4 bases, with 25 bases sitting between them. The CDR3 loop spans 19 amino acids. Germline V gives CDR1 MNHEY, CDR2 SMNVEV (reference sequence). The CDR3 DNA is TGTGCCAGCAGTTTATTTTTTGGGACACTCTCGGGGGGGCTCTATGGCTACACCTTC. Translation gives CASSLFFGTLSGGLYGYTF.

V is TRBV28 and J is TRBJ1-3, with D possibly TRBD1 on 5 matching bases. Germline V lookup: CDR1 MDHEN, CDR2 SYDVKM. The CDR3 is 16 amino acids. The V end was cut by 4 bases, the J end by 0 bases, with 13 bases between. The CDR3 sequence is CASSSPQGFSGNTIYF. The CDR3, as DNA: TGTGCCAGCAGTTCTCCGCAGGGATTCTCTGGAAACACCATATATTTT. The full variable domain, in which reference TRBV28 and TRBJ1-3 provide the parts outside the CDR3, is DVKVTQSSRYLVKRTGEKVFLECVQDMDHENMFWYRQDPGLGLRLIYFSYDVKMKEKGDIPEGYSVSREKKERFSLILESASTNQTSMYLCASSSPQGFSGNTIYFGEGSWLTVV.

The CDR3 region is CASSDVIQAFPPLHF. CDR3 nucleotides: TGTGCCAGCAGCGACGTGATTCAGGCATTTCCACCCCTCCACTTT. This chain links TRBV21-1 with TRBJ1-6; the table's D call of TRBD1 was not tested on the DNA. TRBV21-1 is a pseudogene locus. The CDR3 has 15 amino acids.

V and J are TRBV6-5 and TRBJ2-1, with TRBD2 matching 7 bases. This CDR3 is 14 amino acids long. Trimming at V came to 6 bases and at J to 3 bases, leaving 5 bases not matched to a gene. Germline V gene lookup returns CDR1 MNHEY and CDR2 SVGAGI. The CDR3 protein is CASSGLGRYNEQFF. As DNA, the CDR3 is TGTGCCAGCAGCGGACTAGGACGCTACAATGAGCAGTTCTTC.

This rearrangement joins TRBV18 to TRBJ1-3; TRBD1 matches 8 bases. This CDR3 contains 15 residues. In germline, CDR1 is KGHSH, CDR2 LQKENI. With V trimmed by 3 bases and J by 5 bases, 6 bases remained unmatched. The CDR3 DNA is TGTGCCAGCTCACCCGAGGCAGGGGGCCGAAACACCATATATTTT. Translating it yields CASSPEAGGRNTIYF.

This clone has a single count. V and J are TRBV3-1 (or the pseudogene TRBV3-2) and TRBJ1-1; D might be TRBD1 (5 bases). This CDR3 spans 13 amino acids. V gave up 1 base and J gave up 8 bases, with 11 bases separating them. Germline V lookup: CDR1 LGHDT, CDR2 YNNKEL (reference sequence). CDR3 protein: CASSQVRQSEAFF. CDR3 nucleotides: TGTGCCAGCAGCCAAGTTCGACAGTCCGAAGCTTTCTTT.

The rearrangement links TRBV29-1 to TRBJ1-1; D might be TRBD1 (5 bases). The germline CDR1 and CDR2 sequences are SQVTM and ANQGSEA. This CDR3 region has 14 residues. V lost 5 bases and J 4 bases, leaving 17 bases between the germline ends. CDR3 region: CSVISGGGGTEAFF. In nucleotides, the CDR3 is TGCAGCGTTATCAGTGGGGGAGGCGGCACTGAAGCTTTCTTT.

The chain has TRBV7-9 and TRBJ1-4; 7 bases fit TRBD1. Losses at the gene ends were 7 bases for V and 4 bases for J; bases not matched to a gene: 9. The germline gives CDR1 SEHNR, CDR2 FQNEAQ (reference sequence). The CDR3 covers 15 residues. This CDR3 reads CASKKTGQSNEKLFF. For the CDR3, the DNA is TGTGCCAGCAAGAAAACGGGACAGAGTAATGAAAAACTGTTTTTT.

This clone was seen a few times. CDR3 coding DNA: TGTGCCAGCTCACCTCCGGGACAGGGGGGTATTCAGCCCCAGCATTTT. Its translation is CASSPPGQGGIQPQHF. The chain joins TRBV18 to TRBJ1-5, with 11 bases aligning to TRBD1. CDR1 is KGHSH and CDR2 is LQKENI in the germline V gene. The length of the CDR3 is 16 residues. The trim removed 3 bases at V and 6 bases at J, leaving 7 bases unmatched.

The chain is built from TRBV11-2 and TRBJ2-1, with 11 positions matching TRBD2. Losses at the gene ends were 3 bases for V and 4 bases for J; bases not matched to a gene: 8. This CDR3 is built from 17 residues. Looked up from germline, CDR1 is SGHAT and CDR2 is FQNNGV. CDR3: CASSFPIAGGAYNEQFF. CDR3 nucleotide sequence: TGTGCCAGCAGCTTCCCCATAGCGGGGGGGGCTTACAATGAGCAGTTCTTC.

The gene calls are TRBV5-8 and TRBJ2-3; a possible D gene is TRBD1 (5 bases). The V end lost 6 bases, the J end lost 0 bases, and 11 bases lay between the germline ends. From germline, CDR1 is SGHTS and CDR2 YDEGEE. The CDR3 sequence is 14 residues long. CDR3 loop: CASKSAGSTDTQYF. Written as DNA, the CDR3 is TGTGCCAGCAAATCCGCAGGGAGCACAGATACGCAGTATTTT.